This TCR beta chain derives from a study of neoadjuvant anti-PD-1 for oral cavity cancer. Overall study context: Patients without progression got a fourth dose around day 43.

The protocol was immunoSEQ multiplex PCR, while the TCRdb copy is restricted to in-frame clones and leaves out a portion. Counted here are 9,300 or so clones, around 75% occurring once; the ten biggest clones make up 4% to 5%. Germline V gene data show CDR1 as PRHDT and CDR2 as FYEKMQ (reference sequence). This CDR3 has 13 residues. Trimming took 4 bases from V and 5 from J, leaving 6 bases between them. Findings of the study overall: Treg/Th17 ratio rose with pretreatment blood and fell with post-treatment tumor TCRbeta clonality.

Regarding time point: after neoadjuvant nivolumab, at surgical resection. Stage II-IVA oral cavity squamous cell carcinoma was new and untreated by systemic or radiation therapy. Turning to this clone: Its antigen is as yet unknown.

The clonotype comes from a person aged 35-79 years with oral cavity squamous cell carcinoma. This sequence joins TRBV13 and TRBJ1-6; D unclear. The input for sequencing was PBMCs, taken after nivolumab (anti-PD-1) treatment. The CDR3 bases are TGTGCCAGCAGCTACAGTAATAATTCACCCCTCCACTTT. Amino acids: CASSYSNNSPLHF.